This entry features one T cell receptor (beta chain) sequence. The antigen is not known. The data are from a study of T cell responses to AZD1222 COVID-19 vaccine. Study results and limitations: Among those given AZD1222, only five to seven were seropositive at baseline. Spike was spanned by vaccine-associated CD4 TCRs, with dominance at 160-218 and 743-854. Compared with day 0, the breadth and depth of the Spike-specific TCR repertoire rose significantly after two doses of AZD1222. White British ancestry dominated among donors, who included more females, and clonal diversity was possibly underestimated.

The method was immunoSEQ multiplex PCR; TCRdb's version includes in-frame clones alone and lacks a portion of them. The top ten hold 1% of the sample, which has roughly 180,000 clones, roughly 91% seen once. V lost 6 bases and J lost 8; bases outside the gene matches: 7. CDR3 length: 13 amino acids. Germline loops: CDR1 SEHNR, CDR2 FQNEAQ (reference sequence). Sequences were derived from peripheral blood, sampled 28 days after the second dose of the MenACWY control vaccine. This chain connects TRBV7-9 to TRBJ1-5; the match to TRBD1 covers 7 bases. The TCR sequence derives from an adult who received the MenACWY meningococcal vaccine as a control. CDR3 in amino acids: CASRGQSLEPQHF. CDR3 bases: TGTGCCAGCAGGGGACAGAGTCTAGAGCCCCAGCATTTT. Variable domain in full (rest from reference TRBV7-9 and TRBJ1-5): DTGVSQNPRHKITKRGQNVTFRCDPISEHNRLYWYRQTLGQGPEFLTYFQNEAQLEKSRLLSDRFSAERPKGSFSTLEIQRTEQGDSAMYLCASRGQSLEPQHFGDGTRLSIL.